A selection of T cell receptor beta chains follows, all from one sample in a study of a mutant IDH1 vaccine in newly diagnosed glioma. TCRdb's table, derived via immunoSEQ multiplex PCR, lists solely in-frame clones and lacks some. The sample lists 12,000 to 15,000 clones; 75% to 90% were seen once. The sequencing used PBMCs, collected from a glioma patient treated with radiotherapy, temozolomide or both. The receptors here all came from a woman in her forties with glioma. Some clones in this sample may be carry-over from other donors' samples. CDR3s include the opening cysteine and the closing phenylalanine or tryptophan. D genes are given only for firm matches. Size tells how often a clone was seen (once, few, many) or the class of an expanded clone, and some rows leave it out.

v_call	cdr3_length	d_call	j_call	clone_size	cdr3_nt	cdr3_aa
TRBV6-1	18	-	TRBJ1-5	-	TGTGCCAGCAGTGAGTTCCCGCCAACAGGGAACTGGGCCGTTGTCCAGCATTTT	CASSEFPPTGNWAVVQHF
TRBV27	15	-	TRBJ1-5	few	TGTGCCAGCAGTTTATTATGGGGAGCCGACCAGCCCCAGCATTTT	CASSLLWGADQPQHF
TRBV11-2	13	-	TRBJ1-5	hyperexpanded	TGTGCCAGCAGCTTAGTGGAGAATCAGCCCCAGCATTTT	CASSLVENQPQHF
TRBV5-1	15	-	TRBJ2-1	-	TGCGCCAGCAGCTTGAGGTATACCGCCTACAATGAGCAGTTCTTC	CASSLRYTAYNEQFF
TRBV7-2	14	TRBD1	TRBJ1-2	-	TGTGCCAGCAGCCCGGACAGGGCGGCCTATGGCTACACCTTC	CASSPDRAAYGYTF
TRBV6-1	11	-	TRBJ1-2	-	TGTGCCAGCCATATCATCGGTGGCTACACCTTC	CASHIIGGYTF
TRBV19	16	TRBD1	TRBJ1-2	once	TGTGCCAGTAGTACTCGGACAGGGAAACTCCACTATGGCTACACCTTC	CASSTRTGKLHYGYTF
TRBV7-9	17	TRBD1	TRBJ1-4	-	TGTGCCAGCAGCTTCGGACAGGGGTCGGTGGCTAATGAAAAACTGTTTTTT	CASSFGQGSVANEKLFF
TRBV7-2	14	-	TRBJ1-1	-	TGTGCCAGCAGCATCCTTGGTTCAAACACTGAAGCTTTCTTT	CASSILGSNTEAFF
TRBV6-6	14	-	TRBJ1-1	few	TGTGCCAGCAGTTACTTCGGGGAGGGGGCTGAAGCTTTCTTT	CASSYFGEGAEAFF
TRBV27	12	-	TRBJ2-7	-	TGTGCCAGCAGTCCGGGGACCTACGAGCAGTACTTC	CASSPGTYEQYF
TRBV5-1	14	-	TRBJ2-5	-	TGCGCCAGCAGCGGGTCGGACGGCCCGGAGACCCAGTACTTC	CASSGSDGPETQYF
TRBV2	14	TRBD2	TRBJ2-1	-	TGTGCCAGCAGAAGGCGGGAGGGGTACAATGAGCAGTTCTTC	CASRRREGYNEQFF
TRBV7-3	15	TRBD1	TRBJ2-2	-	TGTGCCAGCAGGGCCGGACAGGAGGAGTTCGGGGAGCTGTTTTTT	CASRAGQEEFGELFF
TRBV5-1	15	-	TRBJ2-3	-	TGCGCCAGCACTCTCGGAGGCCATAGCACAGATACGCAGTATTTT	CASTLGGHSTDTQYF
TRBV7-8	14	-	TRBJ1-1	-	TGTGCCAGCAGCTTGGACCGGGACACCACTGAAGCTTTCTTT	CASSLDRDTTEAFF
TRBV4-1	18	-	TRBJ2-1	-	TGCGCCAGCAGCCCAGGGGTTCGATACCGCCGCGAACACAATGAGCAGTTCTTC	CASSPGVRYRREHNEQFF
TRBV6-1	14	-	TRBJ2-7	-	TGTGCCAGCAGTGACCCTTCGGCCTTCTACGAGCAGTACTTC	CASSDPSAFYEQYF
TRBV9	16	TRBD2	TRBJ2-7	few	TGTGCCAGCAGCGTCAGACTAGCGGGAGGGACCCACGAGCAGTACTTC	CASSVRLAGGTHEQYF
TRBV18	15	-	TRBJ1-2	-	TGTGCCAGCTCACCAGCGAGACAGACGGGTGATGGCTACACCTTC	CASSPARQTGDGYTF
TRBV28	13	-	TRBJ1-2	-	TGTGCCAGCAGGGGGGGGACTGACTATGGCTACACCTTC	CASRGGTDYGYTF
TRBV2	14	TRBD1	TRBJ2-7	once	TGTGCCAGCACCCCTCGACAGGGGCTCTACGAGCAGTACTTC	CASTPRQGLYEQYF
TRBV7-9	15	TRBD2	TRBJ2-1	few	TGTGCCAGCAGCTTAGGACTAGCGGGAGGGCATGAGCAGTTCTTC	CASSLGLAGGHEQFF
TRBV4-2	16	-	TRBJ1-5	-	TGTGCCAGCAGCCAAGAAATACAGGGTGGCAATCAGCCCCAGCATTTT	CASSQEIQGGNQPQHF
TRBV11-2	16	TRBD1	TRBJ2-7	-	TGTGCCAGCAGCTTAGTCGACAGGGGTTCCACCTACGAGCAGTACTTC	CASSLVDRGSTYEQYF
TRBV19	14	TRBD1	TRBJ1-1	-	TGTGCCAGTAGCCCAGACAGGGATAACACTGAAGCTTTCTTT	CASSPDRDNTEAFF
TRBV6-1	13	-	TRBJ1-6	-	TGTGCCAGCAGTGAAGCCGAGAATTCACCCCTCCACTTT	CASSEAENSPLHF
TRBV5-1	19	-	TRBJ2-4	-	TGCGCCAGCAGCTTGGATCAGCGAAAATTCAGAAAAGCCAAAAACATTCAGTACTTC	CASSLDQRKFRKAKNIQYF